A selection of T cell receptor beta chains follows, all from one sample in a study of cytomegalovirus exposure and HLA in healthy donors. Method: immunoSEQ multiplex PCR; TCRdb's copy keeps in-frame clones and lacks some. The table lists just under 95,000 clones, about 85% of them singletons. The material sequenced was PBMCs. The receptor source for this set is a girl aged 2 to 9 in good health and CMV-seropositive. Both conserved end residues are part of each CDR3. Fields, in order: D gene, V gene, J gene, clone size, CDR3 DNA, CDR3 protein. A D gene is named only where the DNA matches it firmly. Where a row states a size, it is once, few, many or the class of an expanded clone; other rows omit it.

TRBD1	TRBV10-3	TRBJ2-2	-	TGTGCCATCAGTTACAGGGGAATTTCGGCCGGGGAGCTGTTTTTT	CAISYRGISAGELFF
-	TRBV2	TRBJ2-7	-	TGTGCCAGCAGTGAACTTCCCTACGAGCAGTACTTC	CASSELPYEQYF
TRBD1	TRBV6-5	TRBJ2-2	-	TGTGCCAGCAGGGGGACAGGCGACACCGGGGAGCTGTTTTTT	CASRGTGDTGELFF
TRBD2	TRBV4-3	TRBJ2-1	few	TGCGCCAGCAGCCAAACCGGGACTAGCGGGTTTAATGAGCAGTTCTTC	CASSQTGTSGFNEQFF
-	TRBV5-1	TRBJ2-7	-	TGCGCCAGCAGCTTGGGTCAGGGGGGTCACGAGCAGTACTTC	CASSLGQGGHEQYF
-	TRBV5-1	TRBJ2-1	-	TGCGCCAGCAGCTTTAGCAATGAGCAGTTCTTC	CASSFSNEQFF
-	TRBV6-6	TRBJ1-1	-	TGTGCCAGCAGCACAGGGCAGAACACTGAAGCTTTCTTT	CASSTGQNTEAFF
-	TRBV7-9	TRBJ2-2	-	TGTGCCAGCAGCTTACGGCGGGGATTGAACACCGGGGAGCTGTTTTTT	CASSLRRGLNTGELFF
TRBD2	TRBV15	TRBJ2-1	once	TGTGCCACCAGCAGAGGCGGGACTAGCGGGACTAATGAGCAGTTCTTC	CATSRGGTSGTNEQFF
TRBD1	TRBV5-1	TRBJ2-7	-	TGCGCCAGCAGCTTGGGGCAGGGGGACTACGAGCAGTACTTC	CASSLGQGDYEQYF
-	TRBV9	TRBJ2-4	-	TGTGCCAGCAGCGCCCCAGGGGGGGCCAAAAACATTCAGTACTTC	CASSAPGGAKNIQYF
-	TRBV6-4	TRBJ1-1	-	TGTGCCAGCAGTTCCAGGTACACTGAAGCTTTCTTT	CASSSRYTEAFF
-	TRBV27	TRBJ1-4	-	TGTGCCAGCAGTCCCCTACCCTCCTTTGGGGGCGAAAAACTGTTTTTT	CASSPLPSFGGEKLFF
-	TRBV6-6	TRBJ1-1	-	TGTGCCAGCAGCATAGTCGGGACTGAAGCTTTCTTT	CASSIVGTEAFF
-	TRBV30	TRBJ1-1	few	TGTGCCTGGAGTATGCGAAACACTGAAGCTTTCTTT	CAWSMRNTEAFF
-	TRBV5-1	TRBJ1-3	-	TGCGCCAGCAGCTGGGCGCCTGACGCGGGGTCCTCTGGAAACACCATATATTTT	CASSWAPDAGSSGNTIYF
-	TRBV6-6	TRBJ2-7	-	TGTGCCAGCAGCACCGGACTTTTCTACGAGCAGTACTTC	CASSTGLFYEQYF
-	TRBV28	TRBJ1-2	-	TGTGCCAGCAAGAACCCCGGCTATGGCTACACCTTC	CASKNPGYGYTF